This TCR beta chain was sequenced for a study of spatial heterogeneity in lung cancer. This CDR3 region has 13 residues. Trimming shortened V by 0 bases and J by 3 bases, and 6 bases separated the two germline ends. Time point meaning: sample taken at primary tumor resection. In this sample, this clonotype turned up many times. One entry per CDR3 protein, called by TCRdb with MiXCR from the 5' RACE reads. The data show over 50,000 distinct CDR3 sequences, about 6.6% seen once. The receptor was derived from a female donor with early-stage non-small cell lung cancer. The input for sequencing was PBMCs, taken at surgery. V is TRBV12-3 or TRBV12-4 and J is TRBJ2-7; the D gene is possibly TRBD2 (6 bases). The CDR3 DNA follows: TGTGCCAGCAGTTTAGCGGGAGGCTACGAGCAGTACTTC. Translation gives CASSLAGGYEQYF.